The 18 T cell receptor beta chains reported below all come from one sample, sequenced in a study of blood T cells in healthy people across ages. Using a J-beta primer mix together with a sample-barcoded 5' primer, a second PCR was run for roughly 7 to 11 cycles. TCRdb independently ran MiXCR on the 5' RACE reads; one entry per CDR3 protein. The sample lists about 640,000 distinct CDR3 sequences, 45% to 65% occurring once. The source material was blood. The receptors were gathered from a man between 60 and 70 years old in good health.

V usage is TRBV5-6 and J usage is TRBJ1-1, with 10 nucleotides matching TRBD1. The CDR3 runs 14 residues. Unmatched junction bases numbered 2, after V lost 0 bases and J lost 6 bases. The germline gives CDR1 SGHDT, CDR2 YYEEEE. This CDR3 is CASSLEGTGAEAFF. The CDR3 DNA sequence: TGTGCCAGCAGCTTGGAGGGGACAGGGGCTGAAGCTTTCTTT.

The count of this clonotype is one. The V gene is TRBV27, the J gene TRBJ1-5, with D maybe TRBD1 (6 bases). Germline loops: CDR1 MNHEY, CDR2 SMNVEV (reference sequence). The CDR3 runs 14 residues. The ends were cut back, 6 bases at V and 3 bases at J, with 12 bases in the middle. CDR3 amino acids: CASSRTDYNQPQHF. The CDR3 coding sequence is TGTGCCAGCAGCAGGACAGACTACAATCAGCCCCAGCATTTT.

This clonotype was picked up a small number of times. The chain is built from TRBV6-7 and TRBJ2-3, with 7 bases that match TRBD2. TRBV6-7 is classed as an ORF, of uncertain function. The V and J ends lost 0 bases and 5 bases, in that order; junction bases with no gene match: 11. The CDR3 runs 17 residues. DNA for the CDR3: TGTGCCAGCAGTTACTCGGCAGCGGGAACCCAGGGAGATACGCAGTATTTT. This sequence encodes CASSYSAAGTQGDTQYF.

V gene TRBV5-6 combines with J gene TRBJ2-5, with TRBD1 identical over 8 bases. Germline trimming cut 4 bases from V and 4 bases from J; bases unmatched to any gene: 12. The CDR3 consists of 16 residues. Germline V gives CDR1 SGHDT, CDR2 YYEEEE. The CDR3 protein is CASSGVAGGLGETQYF. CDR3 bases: TGTGCCAGCAGCGGCGTGGCAGGGGGCTTAGGAGAGACCCAGTACTTC.

The CDR3 coding sequence is TGTGCCAGCAGCCAACGACTAGTAGATACGCAGTATTTT. Its protein is CASSQRLVDTQYF. The rearrangement uses TRBV3-1 and TRBJ2-3; possible D gene TRBD2, 6 bases. V lost 2 bases, J lost 5 bases, and 8 bases lay in between. The CDR3 totals 13 residues. Germline loops: CDR1 LGHDT, CDR2 YNNKEL (reference sequence).

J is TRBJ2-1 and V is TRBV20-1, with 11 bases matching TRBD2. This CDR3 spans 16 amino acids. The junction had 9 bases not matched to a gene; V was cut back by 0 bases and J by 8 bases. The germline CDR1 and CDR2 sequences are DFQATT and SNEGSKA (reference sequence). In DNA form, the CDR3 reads TGCAGTGCTAGAGATCCTAGCGGGGGGCAGGGGGATGAGCAGTTCTTC. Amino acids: CSARDPSGGQGDEQFF.

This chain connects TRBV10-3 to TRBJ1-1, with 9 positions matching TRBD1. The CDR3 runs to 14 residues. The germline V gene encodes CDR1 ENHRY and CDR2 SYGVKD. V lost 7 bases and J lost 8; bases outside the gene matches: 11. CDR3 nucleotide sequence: TGTGCCATCAACCCGGGACAGGGTGCATCAGAAGCTTTCTTT. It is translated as CAINPGQGASEAFF.

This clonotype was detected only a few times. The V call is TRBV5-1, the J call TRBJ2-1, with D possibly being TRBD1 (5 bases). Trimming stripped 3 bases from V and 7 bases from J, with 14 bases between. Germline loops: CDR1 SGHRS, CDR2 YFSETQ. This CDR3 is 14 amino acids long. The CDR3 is CASSWNSGQNEQFF. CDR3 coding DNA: TGCGCCAGCAGCTGGAATTCAGGGCAGAATGAGCAGTTCTTC.

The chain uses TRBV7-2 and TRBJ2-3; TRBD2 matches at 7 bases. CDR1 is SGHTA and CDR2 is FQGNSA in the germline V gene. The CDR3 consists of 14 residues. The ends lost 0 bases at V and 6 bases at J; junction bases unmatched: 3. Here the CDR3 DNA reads TGTGCCAGCAGCTTAGCGGGGGGGGAGGATACGCAGTATTTT. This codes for CASSLAGGEDTQYF.

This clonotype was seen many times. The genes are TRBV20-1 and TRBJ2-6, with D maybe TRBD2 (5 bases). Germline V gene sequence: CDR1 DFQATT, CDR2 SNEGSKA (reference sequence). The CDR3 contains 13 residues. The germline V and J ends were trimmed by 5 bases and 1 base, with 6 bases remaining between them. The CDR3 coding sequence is TGCAGTGCTGGACTGTCTGGGGCCAACGTCCTGACTTTC. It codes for CSAGLSGANVLTF.

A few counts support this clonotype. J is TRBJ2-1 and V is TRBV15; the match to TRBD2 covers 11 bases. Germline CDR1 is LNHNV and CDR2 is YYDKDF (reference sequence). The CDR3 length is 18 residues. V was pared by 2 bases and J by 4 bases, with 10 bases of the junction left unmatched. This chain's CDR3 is CATSRSTSGASKYNEQFF. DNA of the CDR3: TGTGCCACCAGCAGATCGACTAGCGGGGCCTCCAAGTACAATGAGCAGTTCTTC.

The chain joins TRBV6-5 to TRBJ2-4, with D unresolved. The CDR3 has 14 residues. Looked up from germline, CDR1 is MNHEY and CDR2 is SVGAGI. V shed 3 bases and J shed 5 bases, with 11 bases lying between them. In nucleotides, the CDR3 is TGTGCCAGCAGTTATAATGGGCCTGAAAACATTCAGTACTTC. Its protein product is CASSYNGPENIQYF.

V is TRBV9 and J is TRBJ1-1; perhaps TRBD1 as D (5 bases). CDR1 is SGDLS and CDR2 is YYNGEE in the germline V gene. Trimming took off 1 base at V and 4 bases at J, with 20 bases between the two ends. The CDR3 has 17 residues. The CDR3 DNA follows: TGTGCCAGCAGCGTAACGCCGGGTAGGGGAGGTGGCACTGAAGCTTTCTTT. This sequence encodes CASSVTPGRGGGTEAFF.

The CDR3 reads CATSHGGTPLRETQYF. DNA for the CDR3: TGTGCCACCAGCCATGGGGGGACACCGCTTCGGGAGACCCAGTACTTC. This sequence joins TRBV15 and TRBJ2-7; the D call may be TRBD1 or TRBD2 (6 bases each). The J call is uncertain, as TRBJ2-5 better fits the DNA end. This CDR3 is built from 16 residues. Germline-derived CDR1 and CDR2 are LNHNV and YYDKDF (reference sequence).

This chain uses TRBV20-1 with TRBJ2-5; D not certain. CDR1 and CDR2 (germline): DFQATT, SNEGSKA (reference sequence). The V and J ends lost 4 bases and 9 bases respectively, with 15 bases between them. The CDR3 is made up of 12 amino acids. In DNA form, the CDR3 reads TGCAGTGCTAAAGCCCCCCCAAGGGCCCAGTACTTC. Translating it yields CSAKAPPRAQYF.

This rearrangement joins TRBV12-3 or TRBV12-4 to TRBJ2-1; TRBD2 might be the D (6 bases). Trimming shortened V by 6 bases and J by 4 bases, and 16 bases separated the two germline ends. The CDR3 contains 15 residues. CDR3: CASRSPGLAYNEQFF. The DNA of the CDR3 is TGTGCCAGCAGGTCTCCGGGACTGGCTTACAATGAGCAGTTCTTC.

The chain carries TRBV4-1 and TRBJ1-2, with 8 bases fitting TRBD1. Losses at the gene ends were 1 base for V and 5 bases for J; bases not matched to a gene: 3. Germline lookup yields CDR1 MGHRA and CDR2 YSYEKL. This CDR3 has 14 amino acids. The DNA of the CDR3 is TGCGCCAGCAGCCAAGGGACAGGGAGGTATGGCTACACCTTC. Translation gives CASSQGTGRYGYTF.

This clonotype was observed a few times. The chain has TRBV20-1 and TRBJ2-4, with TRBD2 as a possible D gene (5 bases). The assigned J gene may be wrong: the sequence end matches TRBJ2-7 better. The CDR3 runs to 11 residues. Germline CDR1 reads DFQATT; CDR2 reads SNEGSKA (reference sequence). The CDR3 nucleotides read TGCAGTGTTCGGGGCTCCTACGAGCAGTACTTC. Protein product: CSVRGSYEQYF.